These T cell receptor beta chains were read from a single sample in a study of T cell responses to AZD1222 COVID-19 vaccine. Profiling relied on immunoSEQ multiplex PCR, and the TCRdb table lists in-frame clones only, not all of them. The table records 180,000 or so clones, more than 85% of them present only once. The sequencing here drew on peripheral blood, taken 28 days after the second AZD1222 dose. These receptors came from an adult who received the AZD1222 COVID-19 vaccine. CDR3s include the opening cysteine and the closing phenylalanine or tryptophan. D genes are given only for firm matches. Where a row states a size, it is once, few, many or the class of an expanded clone; other rows omit it.

J,size,D,V,CDR3,DNA
TRBJ2-7,NA,NA,TRBV7-2,CASNLLGYEQYF,TGTGCCAGCAACCTCTTGGGCTACGAGCAGTACTTC
TRBJ2-7,NA,NA,TRBV29-1,CSVDEGYEQYF,TGCAGCGTTGATGAGGGTTACGAGCAGTACTTC
TRBJ1-5,NA,TRBD1,TRBV30,CAWSVRTGRGQPQHF,TGTGCCTGGAGTGTCCGGACAGGGAGAGGACAGCCCCAGCATTTT
TRBJ1-6,NA,NA,TRBV4-3,CASSQYMGSDSPLHF,TGCGCCAGCAGCCAATACATGGGGTCGGATTCACCCCTCCACTTT
TRBJ1-5,NA,NA,TRBV19,CASMRWTQPGNQPQHF,TGTGCCAGTATGCGGTGGACCCAGCCAGGCAATCAGCCCCAGCATTTT
TRBJ2-7,NA,TRBD2,TRBV5-1,CASSSGLAMDEQYF,TGCGCCAGCAGCTCGGGACTAGCGATGGACGAGCAGTACTTC
TRBJ1-2,NA,NA,TRBV2,CASSDAGRIYGYTF,TGTGCCAGCAGTGATGCGGGCCGCATTTATGGCTACACCTTC
TRBJ1-5,NA,TRBD1,TRBV15,CATSRDGARGQGGPYNQPQHF,TGTGCCACCAGCAGAGATGGTGCTCGGGGACAGGGAGGGCCCTACAATCAGCCCCAGCATTTT
TRBJ1-1,NA,NA,TRBV5-8,CASSLVANTEAFF,TGTGCCAGCAGCTTGGTTGCGAACACTGAAGCTTTCTTT
TRBJ2-5,NA,TRBD2,TRBV6-5,CASRRGREAGQYF,TGTGCCAGCAGACGCGGGCGGGAGGCAGGCCAGTACTTC
TRBJ1-1,NA,NA,TRBV20-1,CSAWENTEAFF,TGCAGTGCTTGGGAGAACACTGAAGCTTTCTTT
TRBJ1-1,NA,NA,TRBV21-1,CASSKAYRGLMGTEAFF,TGTGCCAGCAGCAAAGCCTACAGGGGCCTAATGGGCACTGAAGCTTTCTTT
TRBJ2-7,NA,TRBD1,TRBV5-3,CAPSDRGPTYEQYF,TGTGCCCCCTCCGACAGGGGTCCTACCTACGAGCAGTACTTC
TRBJ1-1,NA,NA,TRBV19,CASSPRGQYTEAFF,TGTGCCAGTAGTCCCCGGGGTCAATACACTGAAGCTTTCTTT
TRBJ1-2,NA,NA,TRBV2,CASSEARPYGYTF,TGTGCCAGCAGTGAAGCAAGACCCTATGGCTACACCTTC
TRBJ2-3,NA,NA,TRBV29-1,CSVEQGTDTQYF,TGCAGCGTTGAACAGGGCACAGATACGCAGTATTTT
TRBJ1-4,NA,NA,TRBV6-5,CASSSQGRTTNEKLFF,TGTGCCAGCAGTTCACAGGGTAGAACAACTAATGAAAAACTGTTTTTT
TRBJ1-2,NA,NA,TRBV3-1/TRBV3-2,CASSQDNGFHYGYTF,TGTGCCAGCAGCCAAGATAACGGGTTCCACTATGGCTACACCTTC
TRBJ1-1,NA,NA,TRBV10-2,CASSRRGAGGNTEAFF,TGCGCCAGCAGTCGAAGGGGCGCGGGTGGTAACACTGAAGCTTTCTTT
TRBJ2-1,NA,TRBD1,TRBV18,CASSLQGVTSYNEQFF,TGTGCCAGCTCACTACAGGGGGTAACCTCCTACAATGAGCAGTTCTTC
TRBJ1-2,few,NA,TRBV5-6,CASSLGGSYGYTF,TGTGCCAGCAGCTTGGGAGGGTCGTATGGCTACACCTTC
TRBJ1-4,NA,TRBD1,TRBV19,CASSWGGQINEKLFF,TGTGCCAGTAGTTGGGGGGGACAGATTAATGAAAAACTGTTTTTT
TRBJ1-5,NA,NA,TRBV7-9,CASSLGTGANNQPQHF,TGTGCCAGCAGCTTAGGTACCGGGGCTAACAATCAGCCCCAGCATTTT
TRBJ2-3,NA,NA,TRBV12-5,CASGLVDGLGGTDTQYF,TGTGCTAGTGGTTTGGTAGACGGTCTGGGGGGCACAGATACGCAGTATTTT
TRBJ1-5,once,NA,TRBV4-1,CASSQDHQVNQPQHF,TGCGCCAGCAGCCAAGATCACCAGGTCAATCAGCCCCAGCATTTT
TRBJ2-1,once,NA,TRBV19,CASSLWGGNEQFF,TGTGCCAGTAGTCTTTGGGGAGGCAATGAGCAGTTCTTC
TRBJ2-1,few,TRBD2,TRBV27,CASRGLAEYNEQFF,TGTGCCAGCAGGGGACTAGCGGAATACAATGAGCAGTTCTTC
TRBJ2-1,NA,TRBD2,TRBV9,CASSVGLAGVGEQFF,TGTGCCAGCAGCGTAGGGCTAGCGGGGGTGGGTGAGCAGTTCTTC
TRBJ1-5,NA,NA,TRBV27,CASRRRGGQPQHF,TGTGCCAGCAGGAGAAGAGGGGGTCAGCCCCAGCATTTT
TRBJ2-5,NA,NA,TRBV7-3,CASSLNGGETQYF,TGTGCCAGCAGCTTAAACGGGGGAGAGACCCAGTACTTC
TRBJ1-4,NA,NA,TRBV3-1/TRBV3-2,CASSLRSGNEKLFF,TGTGCCAGCAGCCTGCGGAGCGGGAATGAAAAACTGTTTTTT
TRBJ1-5,NA,TRBD1,TRBV5-1,CASSETGASNQPQHF,TGCGCCAGCAGCGAGACAGGGGCTAGCAATCAGCCCCAGCATTTT
TRBJ2-2,NA,NA,TRBV24-1,CATSDPGLGTGELFF,TGTGCCACCAGTGATCCCGGACTCGGCACCGGGGAGCTGTTTTTT
TRBJ2-7,NA,NA,TRBV20-1,CSASAGREQYF,TGCAGTGCTAGTGCCGGGCGCGAGCAGTACTTC
TRBJ1-4,NA,TRBD1,TRBV5-4,CASSTGQGNNEKLFF,TGTGCCAGCAGCACCGGACAGGGGAATAATGAAAAACTGTTTTTT
TRBJ2-4,once,NA,TRBV25-1,CASSEGQGLAKNIQYF,TGTGCCAGCAGTGAAGGTCAGGGGTTAGCCAAAAACATTCAGTACTTC
TRBJ2-7,few,NA,TRBV11-2,CASSSDYSSYEQYF,TGTGCCAGCAGCTCTGACTATAGCTCCTACGAGCAGTACTTC
TRBJ2-3,NA,NA,TRBV7-3,CASSLKYRGDTQYF,TGTGCCAGCAGCTTGAAATATCGGGGAGATACGCAGTATTTT
TRBJ2-1,NA,TRBD2,TRBV4-1,CASSQEGSGRAGDEQFF,TGCGCCAGCAGCCAAGAGGGTAGCGGGAGGGCCGGGGATGAGCAGTTCTTC
TRBJ1-6,NA,NA,TRBV14,CATTSYRDYRPKASYNSPLHF,TGTGCCACCACTTCGTACAGGGATTACCGACCCAAAGCCTCCTATAATTCACCCCTCCACTTT
TRBJ2-7,few,TRBD1,TRBV12-3/TRBV12-4,CASSQGTGYEQYF,TGTGCCAGCAGCCAAGGGACAGGCTACGAGCAGTACTTC
TRBJ1-6,NA,NA,TRBV3-1/TRBV3-2,CASSQVKGVNSPLHF,TGTGCCAGCAGCCAAGTCAAGGGCGTCAATTCACCCCTCCACTTT
TRBJ2-4,once,NA,TRBV30,CAWSTGTSRLWVGNIQYF,TGTGCCTGGAGTACTGGGACCTCTAGATTATGGGTGGGAAACATTCAGTACTTC
TRBJ2-7,NA,NA,TRBV2,CASSEALGEQYF,TGTGCCAGCAGTGAAGCTTTGGGGGAGCAGTACTTC
TRBJ1-2,few,NA,TRBV2,CASKSGTNYGYTF,TGTGCCAGCAAGTCAGGGACAAACTATGGCTACACCTTC
TRBJ2-5,NA,NA,TRBV6-5,CASSYSGAQETQYF,TGTGCCAGCAGTTACTCGGGGGCCCAAGAGACCCAGTACTTC